A selection of T cell receptor beta chains follows, all from one sample in a study of cytomegalovirus exposure and HLA in healthy donors. The table came from immunoSEQ multiplex PCR; TCRdb's copy has only in-frame clones and leaves some out. The sample has around 94,000 clones, less than 85% seen once; the top ten hold 2% to 3%. Sample: PBMCs. The receptors shown here come from a man aged 35 to 55 in good health and CMV-seronegative. Each CDR3 is given with its conserved first and last residue. The D gene is left open where the match is weak. Where a row states a size, it is once, few, many or the class of an expanded clone; other rows omit it.

-	TRBV7-9	-	TRBJ1-1	TGTGCCAGCAGCTTAGCGAGGTGGCGTGAAGCTTTCTTT	CASSLARWREAFF
-	TRBV5-1	TRBD2	TRBJ2-3	TGCGCCAGCAGCTTGGCCTCGGGGGGGAGCACAGATACGCAGTATTTT	CASSLASGGSTDTQYF
-	TRBV11-3	TRBD1	TRBJ1-6	TGTGCCAGCAGTCGACAGGGATCACCCCTCCACTTT	CASSRQGSPLHF
-	TRBV27	TRBD1	TRBJ1-6	TGTGCCAGCACCCACAGGGGCCTTAATTCACCCCTCCACTTT	CASTHRGLNSPLHF
-	TRBV19	TRBD1	TRBJ1-6	TGTGCCAGTAGTGCGCGGACAGGAGGAGATTCACCCCTCCACTTT	CASSARTGGDSPLHF
-	TRBV2	-	TRBJ2-6	TGTGCCAGCATCCTCGAGTCTGGGGCCAACGTCCTGACTTTC	CASILESGANVLTF
-	TRBV7-8	-	TRBJ2-7	TGTGCCAGCAGCTTCGGACAGAAACGCTACGAGCAGTACTTC	CASSFGQKRYEQYF
-	TRBV6-1	-	TRBJ1-4	TGTGCCAGCAGTGAACAGGTTTCGAATGAAAAACTGTTTTTT	CASSEQVSNEKLFF
-	TRBV10-3	-	TRBJ1-5	TGTGCCATCAGCGCTGACGGGAATCAGCCCCAGCATTTT	CAISADGNQPQHF
-	TRBV5-4	TRBD1	TRBJ2-7	TGTGCCAGCAGCTTAGGGACAGACGGTTACGAGCAGTACTTC	CASSLGTDGYEQYF
once	TRBV19	-	TRBJ2-7	TGTGCCAGTAGTGACCGACAGTACTACGAGCAGTACTTC	CASSDRQYYEQYF
-	TRBV27	TRBD1	TRBJ1-4	TGTGCCAGCAGTTTCGCCGGGACAGGGAATGAAAAACTGTTTTTT	CASSFAGTGNEKLFF
-	TRBV14	-	TRBJ1-1	TGTGCCAGCAGCCAAGAATTGTGGCGGGAGGCTTTCTTT	CASSQELWREAFF
-	TRBV7-3	-	TRBJ2-5	TGTGCCAGCAGCCCCCTCGAGGGTGAGACCCAGTACTTC	CASSPLEGETQYF
-	TRBV5-1	-	TRBJ2-7	TGCGCCAGCAGCTTGGGGTGGGCAGGTTCCTACGAGCAGTACTTC	CASSLGWAGSYEQYF
few	TRBV10-3	TRBD2	TRBJ2-3	TGTGCCATCAGTGGTAGCGGGGTCACAGATACGCAGTATTTT	CAISGSGVTDTQYF
-	TRBV5-6	TRBD2	TRBJ2-7	TGTGCCAGCACCCGACTAGCGGGGGAGTCCTACGAGCAGTACTTC	CASTRLAGESYEQYF
-	TRBV4-3	-	TRBJ2-1	TGCGCCAGCAGCCAAGAGGGATGGGGAGGACCCCATTATGAGCAGTTCTTC	CASSQEGWGGPHYEQFF
-	TRBV4-3	-	TRBJ2-3	TGCGCCAGCAGCCAAGATAGTGGGCCCCTCACAGATACGCAGTATTTT	CASSQDSGPLTDTQYF
once	TRBV5-1	-	TRBJ2-3	TGCGCCAGCAGCCCGCTGAGACAGAACACAGATACGCAGTATTTT	CASSPLRQNTDTQYF
-	TRBV6-1	TRBD1	TRBJ2-5	TGTGCCAGCAGCGAAGGGGGCTTCCAAGGGACCCAGTACTTC	CASSEGGFQGTQYF
-	TRBV7-2	-	TRBJ1-3	TGTGCCAGCAGCTACATGGACAGTGCCTCTGGAAACACCATATATTTT	CASSYMDSASGNTIYF
few	TRBV25-1	TRBD2	TRBJ2-3	TGTGCCAGCAGTAGACTAGCGGGGTCTATGGATACGCAGTATTTT	CASSRLAGSMDTQYF
few	TRBV5-8	-	TRBJ2-2	TGTGCCAGCAGCTTGGGGGTGGCGGTAACCGGGGAGCTGTTTTTT	CASSLGVAVTGELFF
-	TRBV2	TRBD1	TRBJ1-6	TGTGCCAGCAGTCGCTGGACAGGGGGTAATTCACCCCTCCACTTT	CASSRWTGGNSPLHF
few	TRBV9	TRBD1	TRBJ2-1	TGTGCCAGCAGCGCCAGACAGGGACGAGCGAATGAGCAGTTCTTC	CASSARQGRANEQFF
-	TRBV7-9	TRBD1	TRBJ1-3	TGTGCCAGCAGCGGCCCCCCAGGGGGTTCTGGAAACACCATATATTTT	CASSGPPGGSGNTIYF
-	TRBV19	-	TRBJ2-7	TGTGCCAGTAGCGCCGCGGAGGCCTACGAGCAGTACTTC	CASSAAEAYEQYF
-	TRBV7-3	TRBD1	TRBJ1-2	TGTGCCAGCAGCCCAACGGACAGGGGTTACTATGGCTACACCTTC	CASSPTDRGYYGYTF
-	TRBV10-2	TRBD1	TRBJ1-3	TGCGCCAGCAGTTCCGGGACAGCTGGAAACACCATATATTTT	CASSSGTAGNTIYF
-	TRBV18	-	TRBJ1-2	TGTGCCAGCTCAGGTCAGGGCTGGGATGGCTACACCTTC	CASSGQGWDGYTF
-	TRBV6-1	TRBD1	TRBJ1-5	TGTGCCAGCAGTGTGAGTGGACAGGGGAGATATAGCAATCAGCCCCAGCATTTT	CASSVSGQGRYSNQPQHF
-	TRBV7-9	TRBD1	TRBJ1-5	TGTGCCAGCAGCTTAGGGGGACAGGGACTGCAGCCCCAGCATTTT	CASSLGGQGLQPQHF
-	TRBV5-1	TRBD1	TRBJ1-4	TGCGCCAGCAGCCCAGCCGGGACAGGGGATGAAAAACTGTTTTTT	CASSPAGTGDEKLFF
few	TRBV5-1	-	TRBJ1-2	TGCGCCAGCAGCCCTGGCGTCAGGGATTTTTATGGCTACACCTTC	CASSPGVRDFYGYTF
-	TRBV12-5	TRBD1	TRBJ1-6	TGTGCTAGTGGTTTCACAGGGGTCGGCTCACCCCTCCACTTT	CASGFTGVGSPLHF
-	TRBV7-3	TRBD1	TRBJ2-7	TGTGCCAGCAGCTCCAATGTAGGGGGCCTCTACGAGCAGTACTTC	CASSSNVGGLYEQYF
-	TRBV7-2	-	TRBJ2-3	TGTGCCAGCAGCCGTGGCGGGGGCGATACGCAGTATTTT	CASSRGGGDTQYF
-	TRBV5-4	TRBD1	TRBJ1-6	TGTGCCAGCAGCTCCTGGACAGGGCCAAGCTCACCCCTCCACTTT	CASSSWTGPSSPLHF
-	TRBV6-1	-	TRBJ2-1	TGTGCCAGCAGTGTAACAGGGTACAATGAGCAGTTCTTC	CASSVTGYNEQFF
-	TRBV9	-	TRBJ2-2	TGTGCCAGCAGCCGACAGAACGCGAACACCGGGGAGCTGTTTTTT	CASSRQNANTGELFF
-	TRBV5-3	-	TRBJ2-1	TGTGCCCGGGTCGGCTACAATGAGCAGTTCTTC	CARVGYNEQFF
-	TRBV5-1	-	TRBJ2-3	TGCGCCAGCAGCTTGGAAGCCACCACAGATACGCAGTATTTT	CASSLEATTDTQYF
-	TRBV6-5	TRBD1	TRBJ1-6	TGTGCCAGCAGTAGGGGGCGGAATTCACCCCTCCACTTT	CASSRGRNSPLHF
-	TRBV7-9	TRBD1	TRBJ1-1	TGTGCCAGCAGCTTATCCCGGGACAGGCCCATGAACACTGAAGCTTTCTTT	CASSLSRDRPMNTEAFF
-	TRBV4-2	-	TRBJ1-2	TGTGCCAGCAGCCCCAATGTCAGGGCTAACTATGGCTACACCTTC	CASSPNVRANYGYTF
-	TRBV11-3	TRBD1	TRBJ1-6	TGTGCCAGCAGCTTCGGACAGGGGAATTCACCCCTCCACTTT	CASSFGQGNSPLHF
-	TRBV19	-	TRBJ2-7	TGTGCCAGTAGTGATGTGATTGCGGGAACCTACTTC	CASSDVIAGTYF
-	TRBV5-1	TRBD1	TRBJ1-1	TGCGCCAGCAGCTCGCAGCTGGACAGGGGAAAAAACACTGAAGCTTTCTTT	CASSSQLDRGKNTEAFF
-	TRBV10-3	TRBD1	TRBJ2-7	TGTGCCATCAGTGAGTCGGGGACAGATTACTACGAGCAGTACTTC	CAISESGTDYYEQYF
-	TRBV18	-	TRBJ2-7	TGTGCCAGCTCACCACGCGGAACAGGGCAAGTTTTAAGCCCTTACGAGCAGTACTTC	CASSPRGTGQVLSPYEQYF